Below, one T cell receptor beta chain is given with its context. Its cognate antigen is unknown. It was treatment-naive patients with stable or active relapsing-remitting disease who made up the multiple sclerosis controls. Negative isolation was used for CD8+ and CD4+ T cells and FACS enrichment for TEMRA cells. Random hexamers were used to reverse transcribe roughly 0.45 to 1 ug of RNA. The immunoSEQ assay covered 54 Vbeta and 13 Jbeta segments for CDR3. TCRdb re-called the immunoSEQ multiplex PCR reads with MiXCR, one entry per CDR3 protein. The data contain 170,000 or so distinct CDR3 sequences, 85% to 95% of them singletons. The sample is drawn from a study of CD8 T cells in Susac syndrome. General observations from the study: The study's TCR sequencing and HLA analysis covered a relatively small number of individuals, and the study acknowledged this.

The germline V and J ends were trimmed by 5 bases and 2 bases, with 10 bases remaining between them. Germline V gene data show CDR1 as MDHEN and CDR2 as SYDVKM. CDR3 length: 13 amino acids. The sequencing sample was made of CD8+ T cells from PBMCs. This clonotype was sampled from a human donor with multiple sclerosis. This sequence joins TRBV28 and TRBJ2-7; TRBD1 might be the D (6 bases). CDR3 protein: CASSLGQPYEQYF. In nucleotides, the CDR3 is TGTGCCAGCAGTCTCGGACAGCCCTACGAGCAGTACTTC. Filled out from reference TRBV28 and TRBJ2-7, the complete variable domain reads DVKVTQSSRYLVKRTGEKVFLECVQDMDHENMFWYRQDPGLGLRLIYFSYDVKMKEKGDIPEGYSVSREKKERFSLILESASTNQTSMYLCASSLGQPYEQYFGPGTRLTVT.